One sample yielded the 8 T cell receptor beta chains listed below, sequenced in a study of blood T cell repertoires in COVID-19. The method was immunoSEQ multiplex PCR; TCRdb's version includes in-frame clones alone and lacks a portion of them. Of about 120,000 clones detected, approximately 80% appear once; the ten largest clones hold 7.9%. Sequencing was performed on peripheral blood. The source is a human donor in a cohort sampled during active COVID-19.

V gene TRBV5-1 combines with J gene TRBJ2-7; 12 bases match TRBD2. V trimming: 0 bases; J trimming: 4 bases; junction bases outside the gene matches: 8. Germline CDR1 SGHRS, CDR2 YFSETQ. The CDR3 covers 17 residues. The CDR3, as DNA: TGCGCCAGCAGCTTGGGGCTAGCGGGAGGGCCCGTATACGAGCAGTACTTC. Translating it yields CASSLGLAGGPVYEQYF.

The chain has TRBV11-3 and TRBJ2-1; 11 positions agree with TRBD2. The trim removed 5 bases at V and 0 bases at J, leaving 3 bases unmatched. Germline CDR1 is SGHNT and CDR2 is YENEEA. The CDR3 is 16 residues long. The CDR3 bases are TGTGCCAGCAGCGCTGGACTAGCGGGCTCCTACAATGAGCAGTTCTTC. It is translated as CASSAGLAGSYNEQFF.

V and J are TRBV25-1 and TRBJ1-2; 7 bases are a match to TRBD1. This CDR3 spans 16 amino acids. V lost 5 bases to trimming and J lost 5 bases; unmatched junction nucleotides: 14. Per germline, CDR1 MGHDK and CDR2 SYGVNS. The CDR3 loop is CASSPAGGIGSYGYTF. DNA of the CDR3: TGTGCCAGCAGTCCGGCAGGGGGAATAGGCTCTTATGGCTACACCTTC.

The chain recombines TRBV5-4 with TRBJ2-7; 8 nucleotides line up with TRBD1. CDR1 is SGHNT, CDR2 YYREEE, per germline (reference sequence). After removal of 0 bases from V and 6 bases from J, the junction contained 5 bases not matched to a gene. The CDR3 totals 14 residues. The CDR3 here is CASSLGQGAPEQYF. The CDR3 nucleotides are TGTGCCAGCAGCTTGGGTCAGGGGGCGCCCGAGCAGTACTTC.

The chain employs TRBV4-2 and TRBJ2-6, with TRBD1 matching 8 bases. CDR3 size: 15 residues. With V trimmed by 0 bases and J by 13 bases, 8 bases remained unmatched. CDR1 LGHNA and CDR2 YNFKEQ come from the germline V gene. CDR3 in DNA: TGTGCCAGCAGCCAAGACCCGGGACAGGCAGTTGTCCTGACTTTC. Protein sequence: CASSQDPGQAVVLTF.

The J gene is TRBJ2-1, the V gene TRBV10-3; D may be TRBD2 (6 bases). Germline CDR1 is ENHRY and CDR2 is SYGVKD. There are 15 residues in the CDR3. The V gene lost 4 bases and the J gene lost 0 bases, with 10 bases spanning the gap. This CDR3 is CAISGDWDSYNEQFF. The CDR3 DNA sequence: TGTGCCATCAGTGGGGACTGGGACTCCTACAATGAGCAGTTCTTC.

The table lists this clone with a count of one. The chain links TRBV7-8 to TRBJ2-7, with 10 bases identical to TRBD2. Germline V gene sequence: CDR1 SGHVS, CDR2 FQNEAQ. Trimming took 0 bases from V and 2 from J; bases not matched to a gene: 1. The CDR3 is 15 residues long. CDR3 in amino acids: CASSLALAGTYEQYF. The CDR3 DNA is TGTGCCAGCAGCTTAGCACTAGCGGGGACCTACGAGCAGTACTTC.

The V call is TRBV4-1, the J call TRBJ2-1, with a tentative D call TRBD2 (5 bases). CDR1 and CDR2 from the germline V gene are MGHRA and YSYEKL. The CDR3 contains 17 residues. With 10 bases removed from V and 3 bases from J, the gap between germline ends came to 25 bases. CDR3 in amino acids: CATTVSLEDSGYNEQFF. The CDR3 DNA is TGCGCCACCACCGTCTCGCTGGAGGACTCCGGCTACAATGAGCAGTTCTTC.